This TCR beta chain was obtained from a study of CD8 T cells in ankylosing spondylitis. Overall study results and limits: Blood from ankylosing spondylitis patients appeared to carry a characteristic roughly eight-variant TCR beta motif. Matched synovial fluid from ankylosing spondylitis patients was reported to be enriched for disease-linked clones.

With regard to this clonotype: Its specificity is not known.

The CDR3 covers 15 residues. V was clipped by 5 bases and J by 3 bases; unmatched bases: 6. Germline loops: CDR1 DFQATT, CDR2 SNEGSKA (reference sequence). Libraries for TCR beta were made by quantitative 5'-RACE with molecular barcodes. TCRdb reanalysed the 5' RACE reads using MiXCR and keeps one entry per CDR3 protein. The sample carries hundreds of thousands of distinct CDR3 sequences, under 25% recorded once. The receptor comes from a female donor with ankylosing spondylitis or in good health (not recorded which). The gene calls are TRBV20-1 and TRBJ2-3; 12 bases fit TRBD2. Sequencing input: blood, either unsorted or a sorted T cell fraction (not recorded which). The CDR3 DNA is TGCAGTGCTTCGACTAGCGGGAGTCGGACAGATACGCAGTATTTT. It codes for CSASTSGSRTDTQYF.